The 14 T cell receptor beta chains presented below share a single source sample, sequenced in a study of technical replicates of blood from four donors. Libraries were prepared by immunoSEQ multiplex PCR; TCRdb keeps only in-frame clonotypes and omits some of them. Here the sample spans about 83,000 clones, roughly 96% being singletons. Sequencing was performed on T cells isolated from PBMCs. Receptors originate from a human donor in good health.

The chain joins TRBV28 to TRBJ1-1; D gene ambiguous. CDR3 length: 16 amino acids. Germline values: CDR1 MDHEN, CDR2 SYDVKM. The V gene lost 6 bases and the J gene lost 1 base, with 18 bases spanning the gap. The CDR3 nucleotides are TGTGCCAGCAGACCCCTGGTGGAGGTGGGGAACACTGAAGCTTTCTTT. It yields the protein CASRPLVEVGNTEAFF. The variable domain in full, completed from reference TRBV28 and TRBJ1-1, reads DVKVTQSSRYLVKRTGEKVFLECVQDMDHENMFWYRQDPGLGLRLIYFSYDVKMKEKGDIPEGYSVSREKKERFSLILESASTNQTSMYLCASRPLVEVGNTEAFFGQGTRLTVV.

This clone was seen a single time. The chain joins TRBV6-5 to TRBJ2-2; maybe TRBD2 (6 bases). The CDR3 loop spans 15 amino acids. CDR1 is MNHEY, CDR2 SVGAGI, per germline. V lost 7 bases, J lost 0 bases, and 12 bases lay in between. Here the CDR3 DNA reads TGTGCCAGCACTGGGGGGATCTCGAACACCGGGGAGCTGTTTTTT. Translated, it gives CASTGGISNTGELFF.

The chain recombines TRBV4-1 with TRBJ2-7, with a tentative D call TRBD2 (6 bases). Between the trimmed V and J ends, which lost 6 bases and 1 base, there was a span of 10 bases. From germline, CDR1 is MGHRA and CDR2 YSYEKL. The CDR3 has 13 amino acids. The CDR3: CASREGGSYEQYF. In DNA, the CDR3 is TGCGCCAGCAGGGAGGGCGGGTCCTACGAGCAGTACTTC.

This chain connects TRBV25-1 to TRBJ2-7, with 9 bases aligning to TRBD1. The V gene end was trimmed by 4 bases and the J gene end by 7 bases; junction bases not matched to a gene: 11. CDR1 is MGHDK and CDR2 is SYGVNS in the germline V gene. This CDR3 region has 15 residues. The CDR3 loop is CASSVGRTGAQEQYF. In DNA, the CDR3 is TGTGCCAGCAGTGTTGGAAGGACAGGGGCGCAGGAGCAGTACTTC.

V and J are TRBV4-3 and TRBJ2-1; 11 bases agree with TRBD2. This CDR3 has 16 amino acids. J lost 6 bases, V lost 4 bases, and 8 bases had no gene match. CDR1 and CDR2 (germline): LGHNA, YSLEER. In DNA, the CDR3 is TGCGCCAGCAGCCTATTAGCGGGAGGGTTTGGCAATGAGCAGTTCTTC. This gives the protein CASSLLAGGFGNEQFF.

J is TRBJ2-1 and V is TRBV27; weak D call: TRBD2 (7 bases). In germline, CDR1 is MNHEY, CDR2 SMNVEV (reference sequence). The CDR3 is 14 amino acids. Trimming removed 3 bases from V and 8 bases from J, with 14 bases in between. This chain's CDR3 is CASSLSGGLDEQFF. CDR3 DNA sequence: TGTGCCAGCAGTTTGTCGGGGGGCTTGGATGAGCAGTTCTTC.

The CDR3 sequence: CASPGLAGGNEQFF. DNA for the CDR3: TGTGCCTCCCCGGGACTAGCGGGAGGGAATGAGCAGTTCTTC. J is TRBJ2-1 and V is TRBV2; the match to TRBD2 covers 16 bases. Germline values: CDR1 SNHLY, CDR2 FYNNEI. Losses at the gene ends were 11 bases for V and 7 bases for J; bases not matched to a gene: 5. The CDR3 is made up of 14 amino acids.

The chain is built from TRBV15 and TRBJ1-2; unclear D gene. V gave up 3 bases and J gave up 4 bases, with 15 bases separating them. The CDR3 loop spans 15 amino acids. The germline CDR1 and CDR2 sequences are LNHNV and YYDKDF (reference sequence). The CDR3 region has the DNA TGTGCCACCAGCAGCGGGGAAGGTGGGCTCTATGGCTACACCTTC. The encoded protein is CATSSGEGGLYGYTF. The full variable domain, rest sourced from reference TRBV15 and TRBJ1-2, is DAMVIQNPRYQVTQFGKPVTLSCSQTLNHNVMYWYQQKSSQAPKLLFHYYDKDFNNEADTPDNFQSRRPNTSFCFLDIRSPGLGDTAMYLCATSSGEGGLYGYTFGSGTRLTVV.

The chain joins TRBV5-1 to TRBJ2-1, with TRBD2 as a possible D gene (6 bases). The CDR3 is made up of 17 amino acids. CDR1 and CDR2 from the germline V gene are SGHRS and YFSETQ. V was trimmed by 4 bases and J by 6 bases, leaving 23 bases between them. The CDR3 here is CASSPLSRDGGSNEQFF. CDR3 bases: TGCGCCAGCAGCCCACTCTCCCGGGACGGAGGGTCCAATGAGCAGTTCTTC.

The chain employs TRBV7-3 and TRBJ2-3, with TRBD1 matching 8 bases. The CDR3 has 14 amino acids. Trimming at V came to 4 bases and at J to 10 bases, leaving 10 bases not matched to a gene. CDR1 and CDR2 (germline): SGHTA, FQGTGA. The CDR3 loop is CASSSSQGAHPQYF. CDR3 DNA sequence: TGTGCCAGCAGCTCGTCCCAGGGGGCGCATCCGCAGTATTTT.

The rearrangement joins TRBV18 to TRBJ1-2; no reliable D call. The CDR3 runs 12 residues. CDR1 and CDR2 from the germline V gene are KGHSH and LQKENI. With 3 bases removed from V and 8 bases from J, the gap between germline ends came to 10 bases. This CDR3 reads CASSPLGSGYTF. The CDR3 DNA reads TGTGCCAGCTCACCTCTTGGGAGCGGCTACACCTTC.

V gene TRBV7-2 combines with J gene TRBJ1-2; TRBD1 might be the D (5 bases). This CDR3 region has 13 residues. V lost 1 base, J lost 8 bases, and 11 bases lay in between. The germline V gene has CDR1 SGHTA and CDR2 FQGNSA. As DNA, the CDR3 is TGTGCCAGCAGCTTAGTGGCCCAGGGCGGCTACACCTTC. It codes for CASSLVAQGGYTF. Full variable domain (outside the CDR3, taken from reference TRBV7-2 and TRBJ1-2): GAGVSQSPSNKVTEKGKDVELRCDPISGHTALYWYRQSLGQGLEFLIYFQGNSAPDKSGLPSDRFSAERTGGSVSTLTIQRTQQEDSAVYLCASSLVAQGGYTFGSGTRLTVV.

The J gene is TRBJ1-3, the V gene TRBV9; 9 bases agree with TRBD1. Germline CDR1 and CDR2: SGDLS and YYNGEE. The CDR3 loop spans 18 amino acids. The V segment lost 3 bases and the J segment 2 bases; nucleotides outside the gene matches: 12. The CDR3 DNA reads TGTGCCAGCAGCGGGCTTGGGACAGGGACTTTAGCTGGAAACACCATATATTTT. Its protein is CASSGLGTGTLAGNTIYF.

The V gene is TRBV7-9, the J gene TRBJ2-5; TRBD1 aligns across 9 bases. J lost 9 bases, V lost 4 bases, and 3 bases had no gene match. The CDR3 length is 12 residues. The germline gives CDR1 SEHNR, CDR2 FQNEAQ (reference sequence). The CDR3, as DNA: TGTGCCAGCAGCTCCGGGACAGGGTCCCAGTACTTC. The encoded protein is CASSSGTGSQYF.